This TCR beta chain is drawn from a study of CD8 T cells in Susac syndrome. On the study more broadly: Eight or nine of the sequenced Susac syndrome patients were in remission, and 5 or 6 had active disease.

A quantity of about 0.5 to 1 ug RNA underwent reverse transcription using random hexamers. An immunoSEQ multiplex PCR amplified TCR beta CDR3 over 54 Vbeta and 13 Jbeta. TCRdb fed the immunoSEQ multiplex PCR reads into MiXCR, producing one record per CDR3 protein. The sample includes roughly 190,000 distinct CDR3 sequences, just under 95% of them seen just once. Germline loops: CDR1 SGHRS, CDR2 YFSETQ. CDR3 length: 17 amino acids. V was shortened by 0 bases and J by 0 bases, with 15 bases between the two germline ends. Negative isolation yielded the CD8+ and CD4+ T cells, while FACS enriched the TEMRA cells.

V and J are TRBV5-1 and TRBJ1-1, with D uncertain. Source material: CD8+ T cells from PBMCs. The source is a human donor with Susac syndrome. The CDR3 here is CASSLERLRGMNTEAFF. The DNA for the CDR3 is TGCGCCAGCAGCTTGGAACGACTGCGGGGAATGAACACTGAAGCTTTCTTT.